Given below is one T cell receptor (beta chain) in context. No antigen is known for it. There are no base qualities to consult, and no much larger clone falls within one base. The entry originates in a study of monozygotic twins with cystic fibrosis (dated by TCRdb to 2020 to 2023). Regarding the research as a whole: Barcoded libraries were made from three micrograms of fragmented DNA using approximately 14 PCR cycles. To assess genetic influence on V and J gene usage, the study compared TCR beta repertoires within and across 16 monozygotic twin pairs with cystic fibrosis. Ten female and six male twin pairs, aged about 2.0 to 36.4 years (median about 10 years) and mostly children and adolescents, were included in the cohort. On the day blood was drawn, the twins' weight-for-height and FEVPerc (FEV1 disease centile) were ranked against those of the 1,060 cohort participants. Data for three of the twin pairs had previously been reported in another context. The research as a whole found: The cohort was small, and the number of shared CDR3s showed no association with age, concordance or disease severity. Simpson clonality was generally low (median about 0.009), suggesting a naive-dominated repertoire, with higher clonality in the most severely affected patients. The greatest similarity to the co-twin was observed for V gene usage in 13 of 16 pairs and for J usage in 8 of 16 pairs, which suggested genetic constraints. Monozygotic CF twin pairs shared significantly more nucleotide-identical clonotypes within each pair than unrelated CF individuals shared with one another (P = 0.000026, Mann-Whitney).

TCR beta CDR3 regions were amplified by multiplex PCR with the immunoSEQ immune profiling system according to the manufacturer's instructions. An Illumina NextSeq system was used to carry out the sequencing. Per the original workflow: The immunoSEQ Analyzer platform handled processing of the sequence data, and clonality was calculated by taking the square root of Simpson's index of productive rearrangements. Similarity in V and J usage was quantified by Jensen-Shannon distance, and CDR3 generation probabilities were calculated with OLGA. Shared CDR3 sequences were searched against the immuneACCESS database (August 2020) and VDJdb (December 2020). This immuneACCESS table, as held by TCRdb, lists in-frame sequences with V and J called but not all clones. Of the missing ones, under half trace to an unresolved V gene in checked studies; the others have no known cause. V, J and clone size derive from that table, while D and trimming were established from the DNA sequence. The sample table lists about 32,000 clones, approximately 92% of them with a count of one. Together, the top ten hold over 0.7% of the sample.

The twin pairs came from the European Cystic Fibrosis Twin and Sibling Study Cohort, which recruited patients from 158 CF clinics across 14 European countries. Zygosity and CFTR genotype were confirmed in-house, and zygosity was tested by multiplex PCR of nine short tandem repeat loci. Peripheral blood was sampled from each twin, with clinical parameters recorded on the day of blood sampling. Phenol/chloroform extraction was used to isolate genomic DNA from peripheral blood cells, and the DNA was then kept in TE buffer at 4 degrees C. The CDR1 and CDR2 encoded by the germline V gene (reference sequence) are SGHNT and YYREEE. Spanning cysteine to phenylalanine, the CDR3 consists of 15 amino acids. Only the CDR3 DNA is retained, 45 bases long and in frame from the first base. Trimmed from V: 4 bases; trimmed from J: 0 bases; junction bases lacking a gene match: 4.

Sequencing was carried out using blood. The V gene is TRBV5-4 and the J gene is TRBJ2-7, with 10 middle bases fitting TRBD2. This TCR was recovered from a girl aged 2-10 years with cystic fibrosis. The nucleotides are TGTGCCAGCAGCCTAGCGGGGGATCCCTCCTACGAGCAGTACTTC. The encoded protein is CASSLAGDPSYEQYF.